The source of this T cell receptor (beta chain) is a study of cytomegalovirus exposure and HLA in healthy donors. The CDR3 covers 16 residues. Trimming cost V 4 bases and J 0 bases; bases outside gene matches: 7. In germline, CDR1 is MNHEY, CDR2 SMNVEV (reference sequence). Points on this clone: Its target is unknown.

Points from the study as a whole: Common viral pathogens (according to a later analysis) appeared linked to several of the most significant clusters. For TCR beta chains, V- and J-gene trimming was later linked to a missense DCLRE1C variant. TCR beta sequences reportedly predicted most subjects' HLA-A and HLA-B alleles accurately. Researchers reported from a later analysis that most CMV-associated TCR beta chains appeared HLA-restricted.

Use of 60 Vbeta and 13 Jbeta primers characterized the PCR. Here immunoSEQ multiplex PCR was the method, and the copy in TCRdb shows in-frame clones only, minus some. This table has around 180,000 clones, roughly 80% appearing once. The source is a male donor in good health and CMV-seronegative. The V gene is TRBV27, the J gene TRBJ1-2; 8 nucleotides match TRBD1. The specimen was PBMCs. The CDR3, as DNA: TGTGCCAGCAGTTCTGGACAGGGCTTCTCTAACTATGGCTACACCTTC. This encodes CASSSGQGFSNYGYTF.